The T cell receptor (beta chain) under discussion was sequenced for a study of early T cells in non-severe SARS-CoV-2 infection. Study context: Sequencing of unsorted whole blood was done on bulk RNA, leaving chains unpaired.

This CDR3 comprises 13 residues. Germline values: CDR1 SGHTA, CDR2 FQGTGA. V dropped 4 bases and J dropped 5; count of bases not matched to a gene: 1. Findings of the study overall: The study's VDJdb matching favored anti-spike CD8 responses and missed private and CD4 specificities.

Researchers attached unique molecular identifiers to individual cDNA molecules. In TCRdb, the 5' RACE reads were re-called with MiXCR into one record per CDR3 protein. The data contain about 89,000 distinct CDR3 sequences, roughly 17% of them seen just once; the ten biggest clones take up 5% to 5.5%. This clonotype came up many times. What it binds is unknown. V gene TRBV7-3 combines with J gene TRBJ2-7; the match to TRBD2 covers 11 bases. Sequencing used whole blood, obtained at baseline. The TCR was taken from an adult who was a healthcare worker with PCR-confirmed SARS-CoV-2 infection or an uninfected control (not recorded which). The CDR3 coding sequence is TGTGCCAGCAGCTCGGGACTAGCGGACGAGCAGTACTTC. Translation gives CASSSGLADEQYF.